The 12 T cell receptor beta chains below were found in one sample sequenced in a study of blood T cell repertoires in COVID-19. Sequencing used immunoSEQ multiplex PCR; TCRdb keeps in-frame clones, though not all of them. The profile shows 100,000 to 150,000 clones, more than 90% of them singletons. The sequenced material came from peripheral blood. The receptors shown here come from a man aged 45-65 years with active COVID-19.

The chain uses TRBV18 and TRBJ1-6; TRBD1 agrees at 7 bases. Germline CDR1 KGHSH, CDR2 LQKENI. Losses at the gene ends were 7 bases for V and 4 bases for J; bases not matched to a gene: 7. This CDR3 is built from 15 residues. In nucleotides, the CDR3 is TGTGCCAGCTGGGAAGGGGGCGGGTATAATTCACCCCTCCACTTT. Its translation is CASWEGGGYNSPLHF.

This clone has a handful of counts. This chain joins TRBV3-1 (or the pseudogene TRBV3-2) and TRBJ2-7; D unresolved. V shed 5 bases and J shed 3 bases, with 5 bases lying between them. This CDR3 is built from 11 residues. The germline CDR1 and CDR2 sequences are LGHDT and YNNKEL (reference sequence). The CDR3 region is CASSSRYEQYF. In nucleotides, the CDR3 is TGTGCCAGCAGCTCGCGCTACGAGCAGTACTTC.

This CDR3 reads CASSPGGASGETQYF. Here the CDR3 DNA reads TGTGCCAGTAGTCCAGGAGGCGCTAGCGGAGAGACCCAGTACTTC. This sequence joins TRBV19 and TRBJ2-5; 7 bases fit TRBD2. CDR3 length equals 15 residues. Germline loops: CDR1 LNHDA, CDR2 SQIVND (reference sequence). With V trimmed by 5 bases and J by 4 bases, 10 bases remained unmatched.

V gene TRBV4-1 combines with J gene TRBJ2-5; D uncertain. Germline V gives CDR1 MGHRA, CDR2 YSYEKL. V lost 1 base to trimming and J lost 5 bases, with 14 bases between them. CDR3 length: 15 residues. For the CDR3, the DNA is TGCGCCAGCAGCCAAGGGCTCGACAAAAGCGAGACCCAGTACTTC. The encoded protein is CASSQGLDKSETQYF.

The gene calls are TRBV11-2 and TRBJ2-3, with 10 bases lining up with TRBD2. The J segment lost 5 bases and the V segment lost 1 base, leaving 6 bases of the junction unmatched. CDR1 is SGHAT and CDR2 is FQNNGV in the germline V gene. The CDR3 sequence is 16 residues long. The CDR3 region has the DNA TGTGCCAGCAGCTTAGTGCCTAGCGGGGGCTTAGATACGCAGTATTTT. Amino acids: CASSLVPSGGLDTQYF.

J is TRBJ1-4 and V is TRBV6-6; D is unclear. The CDR3 runs 12 residues. The V and J ends lost 6 bases and 8 bases respectively, with 10 bases between them. The V gene's germline CDR1 is MNHNY and CDR2 SVGAGI (reference sequence). The CDR3 loop reads CASRAPGEKLFF. The CDR3 nucleotides read TGTGCCAGCAGAGCCCCCGGGGAAAAACTGTTTTTT.

This clone was counted between two and nine times. The rearrangement links TRBV3-1 (or the pseudogene TRBV3-2) to TRBJ1-3; a possible D gene is TRBD1 (5 bases). CDR3 size: 13 residues. The V gene lost 5 bases and the J gene lost 4 bases, with 9 bases spanning the gap. Germline-derived CDR1 and CDR2 are LGHDT and YNNKEL (reference sequence). CDR3 bases: TGTGCCAGCAGCTACAACAGGGGAAACACCATATATTTT. Translating gives CASSYNRGNTIYF.

The chain uses TRBV29-1 and TRBJ1-2; tentatively, D is TRBD1 (5 bases). Deletions cut 6 bases from V and 9 bases from J, with 14 bases between. The CDR3 loop spans 11 amino acids. In germline, CDR1 is SQVTM, CDR2 ANQGSEA. The CDR3 nucleotides read TGCAGCGTACGTTCAGGGATCCGCTACACCTTC. Protein sequence: CSVRSGIRYTF.

The genes are TRBV9 and TRBJ1-1; D gene uncertain. CDR1 and CDR2 from the germline V gene are SGDLS and YYNGEE. V gave up 2 bases and J gave up 0 bases, with 11 bases separating them. The CDR3 runs to 15 residues. The CDR3 reads CASSVEHSLNTEAFF. The CDR3 DNA sequence: TGTGCCAGCAGCGTGGAGCATTCTCTGAACACTGAAGCTTTCTTT.

This chain uses TRBV6-4 with TRBJ2-1, with D possibly being TRBD2 (6 bases). The germline gives CDR1 MRHNA, CDR2 SNTAGT. The CDR3 runs 8 residues. The DNA of the CDR3 is TGTGTCGGGGGAAAGCAGTTCTTC. Amino acid sequence: CVGGKQFF.

The chain links TRBV2 to TRBJ1-1, with 9 bases identical to TRBD1. Germline V gene lookup returns CDR1 SNHLY and CDR2 FYNNEI. V trimming: 7 bases; J trimming: 3 bases; junction bases outside the gene matches: 9. This CDR3 spans 15 amino acids. As DNA, the CDR3 is TGTGCCAGCAAGAAGGTCGGACAGGGGTACACTGAAGCTTTCTTT. It is translated as CASKKVGQGYTEAFF.

This chain connects TRBV10-3 to TRBJ1-2; the D is unclear. Germline V CDR1 and CDR2: ENHRY, SYGVKD. Trimming cost V 0 bases and J 2 bases, with 16 bases left between them. The CDR3 extends over 17 amino acids. CDR3 in DNA: TGTGCCATCAGTGAGTCTCCAACAGTGGCAGTGAACTATGGCTACACCTTC. Translating gives CAISESPTVAVNYGYTF.